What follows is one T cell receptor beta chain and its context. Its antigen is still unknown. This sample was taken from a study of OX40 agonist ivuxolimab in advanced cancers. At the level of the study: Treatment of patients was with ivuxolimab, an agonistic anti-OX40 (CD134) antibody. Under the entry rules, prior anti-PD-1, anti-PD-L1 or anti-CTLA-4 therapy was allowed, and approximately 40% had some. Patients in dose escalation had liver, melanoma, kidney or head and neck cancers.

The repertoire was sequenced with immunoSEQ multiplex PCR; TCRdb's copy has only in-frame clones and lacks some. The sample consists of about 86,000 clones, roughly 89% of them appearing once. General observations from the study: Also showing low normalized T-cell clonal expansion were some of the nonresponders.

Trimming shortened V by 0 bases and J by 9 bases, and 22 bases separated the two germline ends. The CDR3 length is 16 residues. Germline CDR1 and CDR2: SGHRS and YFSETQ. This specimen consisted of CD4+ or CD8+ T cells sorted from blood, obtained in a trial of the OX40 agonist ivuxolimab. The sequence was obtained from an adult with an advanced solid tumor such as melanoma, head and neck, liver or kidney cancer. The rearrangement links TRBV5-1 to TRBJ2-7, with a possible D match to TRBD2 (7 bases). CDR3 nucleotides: TGCGCCAGCAGCTTGGGAGTAGGTGGCGGGGGCCTCCCGCAGTACTTC. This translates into CASSLGVGGGGLPQYF.